This is a list of T cell receptor beta chains from one sample in a study of cytomegalovirus exposure and HLA in healthy donors. Sequencing was performed with immunoSEQ multiplex PCR; in TCRdb, only in-frame clones are kept and a portion is missing. The sample gives more than 95,000 clones, around 87% of which show up once; about 4% is in the top ten. Sequencing used PBMCs. These receptors came from a young woman in good health and CMV-seropositive. Both conserved end residues are part of each CDR3. Each record gives: D gene, clone size, J gene, V gene, CDR3 protein, CDR3 DNA. A D gene is named only where the DNA matches it firmly. A clone size is listed for some rows: how often the clone was seen (once, few, many), or a class if it is expanded.

.,.,TRBJ2-5,TRBV18,CASSPSGLETQYF,TGTGCCAGCTCACCAAGCGGTCTGGAGACCCAGTACTTC
TRBD1,.,TRBJ1-2,TRBV9,CASSENSGTGKNYGYTF,TGTGCCAGCAGTGAAAACTCCGGGACAGGGAAAAACTATGGCTACACCTTC
.,.,TRBJ1-1,TRBV19,CASSIRPSRGEAFF,TGTGCCAGTAGTATTAGGCCGAGCCGGGGTGAAGCTTTCTTT
TRBD1,.,TRBJ2-3,TRBV28,CASSFYRGLSTDTQYF,TGTGCCAGCAGTTTCTACAGGGGGCTTAGCACAGATACGCAGTATTTT
.,.,TRBJ1-2,TRBV5-1,CASSLTENHYGYTF,TGCGCCAGCAGCTTGACAGAGAACCACTATGGCTACACCTTC
.,.,TRBJ1-3,TRBV6-5,CASSYEGHSGNTIYF,TGTGCCAGCAGTTACGAGGGTCACTCTGGAAACACCATATATTTT
TRBD2,.,TRBJ2-1,TRBV5-1,CASSWEGEQFF,TGCGCCAGCAGTTGGGAGGGCGAGCAGTTCTTC
.,once,TRBJ1-1,TRBV28,CASSLADTGFRAFF,TGTGCCAGCAGTTTAGCAGATACAGGGTTCAGGGCTTTCTTT
.,.,TRBJ1-1,TRBV4-1,CASSHPQGGAFF,TGCGCCAGCAGCCACCCCCAGGGTGGAGCTTTCTTT
.,.,TRBJ2-2,TRBV28,CASSRTVTGELFF,TGTGCCAGCAGCAGGACAGTCACCGGGGAGCTGTTTTTT
.,.,TRBJ2-1,TRBV14,CASSQGRTIHPGRFF,TGTGCCAGCAGCCAGGGAAGGACTATTCATCCCGGTCGGTTCTTC
TRBD1,.,TRBJ2-7,TRBV5-1,CASSWDRVYEQYF,TGCGCCAGCAGCTGGGACAGGGTCTACGAGCAGTACTTC
.,.,TRBJ1-5,TRBV28,CATEGGEPQHF,TGTGCCACAGAGGGGGGGGAACCCCAGCATTTT
.,.,TRBJ1-2,TRBV10-3,CAISRTDYYGYTF,TGTGCCATCAGCCGGACAGACTACTATGGCTACACCTTC
.,.,TRBJ1-6,TRBV11-2,CASSSSGENSPLHF,TGTGCCAGCAGCTCGTCAGGGGAAAATTCACCCCTCCACTTT
.,few,TRBJ1-3,TRBV9,CASSVDRAYSGNTIYF,TGTGCCAGCAGCGTAGATCGCGCATACTCTGGAAACACCATATATTTT
TRBD2,once,TRBJ2-2,TRBV12-5,CASGLRGLAGYTGELFF,TGTGCTAGTGGTTTGAGGGGACTAGCGGGGTACACCGGGGAGCTGTTTTTT
.,few,TRBJ1-2,TRBV7-8,CASSSEGHGTGYGYTF,TGTGCCAGCAGCTCCGAGGGACACGGGACGGGCTATGGCTACACCTTC
TRBD1,.,TRBJ1-3,TRBV27,CASSWTGTAGNTIYF,TGTGCCAGCAGTTGGACAGGGACAGCTGGAAACACCATATATTTT
.,.,TRBJ1-5,TRBV6-5,CASSPGPRNQPQHF,TGTGCCAGCAGTCCAGGGCCACGTAATCAGCCCCAGCATTTT
TRBD1,.,TRBJ1-2,TRBV28,CASSPGGPNYGYTF,TGTGCCAGCAGTCCAGGGGGCCCTAACTATGGCTACACCTTC
TRBD2,.,TRBJ2-7,TRBV28,CASTSGGGTYEQYF,TGTGCCAGCACTTCGGGAGGGGGAACGTACGAGCAGTACTTC
.,.,TRBJ1-1,TRBV5-6,CASSLGLNTEAFF,TGTGCCAGCAGCTTGGGGCTGAACACTGAAGCTTTCTTT